This T cell receptor (beta chain) was recovered during a study of blood T cell repertoires in COVID-19. Study context: From the United States, Italy and Spain came samples of acute and convalescent COVID-19. T cells, B-cell-depleted T cells, or PBMCs provided the cDNA or gDNA that served as material.

TCRdb's table, derived via immunoSEQ multiplex PCR, lists solely in-frame clones and lacks some. The top ten clones hold just under 3% of a sample with 340,000 or so clones, 83% of them seen once. Germline assignment: CDR1 SGHVS and CDR2 FQNEAQ. V lost 5 bases and J lost 5; bases outside the gene matches: 8. This CDR3 contains 14 residues. This TCR was sampled from a man under 40 with active or convalescent COVID-19. The chain uses TRBV7-8 and TRBJ2-5; 7 nucleotides agree with TRBD2. Sequencing used peripheral blood. DNA of the CDR3: TGTGCCAGCAGCGGCCAAGCGGGATCGGAGACCCAGTACTTC. Protein product: CASSGQAGSETQYF.